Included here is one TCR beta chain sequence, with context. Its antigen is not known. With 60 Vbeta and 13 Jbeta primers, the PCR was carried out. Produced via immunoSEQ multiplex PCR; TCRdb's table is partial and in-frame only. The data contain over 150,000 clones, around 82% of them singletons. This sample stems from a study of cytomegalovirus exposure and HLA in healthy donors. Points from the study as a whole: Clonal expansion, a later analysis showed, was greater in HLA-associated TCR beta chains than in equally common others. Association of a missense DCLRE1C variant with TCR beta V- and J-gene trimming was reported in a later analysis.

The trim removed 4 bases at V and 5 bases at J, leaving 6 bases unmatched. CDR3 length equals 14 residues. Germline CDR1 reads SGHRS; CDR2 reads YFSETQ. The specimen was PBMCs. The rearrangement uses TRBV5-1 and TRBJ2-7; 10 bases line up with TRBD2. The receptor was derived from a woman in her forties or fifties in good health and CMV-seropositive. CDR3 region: CASSISGGIHEQYF. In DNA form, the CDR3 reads TGCGCCAGCAGCATTAGCGGGGGGATCCACGAGCAGTACTTC.